These 26 T cell receptor beta chains came from one sample sequenced in a study of T-cell reconstitution after alpha-beta-depleted transplantation in children. The TCRbeta library was prepared with unique molecular identifiers. Each CDR3 protein is one row after TCRdb ran MiXCR on the PCR reads. The table has a few hundred thousand distinct CDR3 sequences, approximately 12% seen once. This material consisted of PBMCs, taken from the stem cell graft. All receptors come from a human donor who donated a stem cell graft to a child with Fanconi anemia.

This chain joins TRBV4-3 and TRBJ1-2; D remains ambiguous. Trimming left V 1 base short and J 7 bases short, with 13 bases between. The CDR3 length is 14 residues. Germline CDR1 is LGHNA and CDR2 is YSLEER. CDR3 sequence: CASSQAPQLGGYTF. CDR3 nucleotides: TGCGCCAGCAGCCAAGCCCCACAGTTGGGTGGCTACACCTTC.

The V call is TRBV6-1, the J call TRBJ2-7; 7 nucleotides line up with TRBD2. This CDR3 region has 16 residues. The germline V gene has CDR1 MNHNS and CDR2 SASEGT. Trimming removed 2 bases from V and 0 bases from J; junction bases left unmatched: 7. The CDR3 region is CASSERGEGTSYEQYV. In nucleotides, the CDR3 is TGTGCCAGCAGTGAAAGAGGGGAGGGGACCTCCTACGAGCAGTACGTC.

Ten or more counts support this clonotype. The rearrangement joins TRBV20-1 to TRBJ1-4; perhaps TRBD1 as D (6 bases). CDR1 and CDR2 from the germline V gene are DFQATT and SNEGSKA (reference sequence). CDR3 size: 13 residues. V shed 6 bases and J shed 5 bases, with 13 bases lying between them. The CDR3 nucleotides read TGCAGTGCATGGGGGGCAGGGAATGAAAAACTGTTTTTT. Its translation is CSAWGAGNEKLFF.

This clonotype was picked up a small number of times. The V and J genes are TRBV28 and TRBJ1-2, with D unclear. V lost 10 bases, J lost 4 bases, and 13 bases lay in between. CDR3 length: 12 amino acids. Germline assignment: CDR1 MDHEN and CDR2 SYDVKM. This chain's CDR3 is CATGGLVYGYTF. CDR3 DNA: TGTGCCACAGGCGGTCTCGTCTATGGCTACACCTTC.

This clonotype has more than one count but fewer than ten. CDR3 nucleotides: TGTGCCAGCACCCAGAGCTCCTATAATTCACCCCTCCACTTT. Translating gives CASTQSSYNSPLHF. This chain joins TRBV6-1 and TRBJ1-6; D is unclear. The CDR3 sequence is 14 residues long. Germline V lookup: CDR1 MNHNS, CDR2 SASEGT. V lost 7 bases and J lost 0, with 7 bases in between.

This chain connects TRBV10-3 to TRBJ2-1; no reliable D call. V lost 2 bases and J 5 bases, leaving 16 bases between the germline ends. Germline V gene sequence: CDR1 ENHRY, CDR2 SYGVKD. The CDR3 spans 16 residues. The chain's CDR3 is CAISEPGQVVDNEQFF. CDR3 sequence (DNA): TGTGCCATCAGTGAGCCGGGTCAGGTAGTAGACAATGAGCAGTTCTTC.

This clonotype was detected ten times or more. The chain recombines TRBV20-1 with TRBJ2-7, with D possibly matching TRBD2 (6 bases). V lost 5 bases, J lost 2 bases, and 16 bases lay in between. In germline, CDR1 is DFQATT, CDR2 SNEGSKA (reference sequence). This CDR3 contains 14 residues. The CDR3 here is CSALRGAETYEQYV. DNA of the CDR3: TGCAGTGCTCTTCGCGGGGCGGAGACCTACGAGCAGTACGTC.

CDR3 residues: CASSLGSSGGFLSEQFF. The CDR3 DNA reads as TGTGCCAGCAGCTTAGGGTCTAGCGGGGGATTCCTCTCTGAGCAGTTCTTC. V and J are TRBV7-2 and TRBJ2-1, with 10 bases aligning to TRBD2. In germline, CDR1 is SGHTA, CDR2 FQGNSA. The CDR3 spans 17 residues. Trimming cost V 1 base and J 9 bases; bases outside gene matches: 12. The whole variable domain, remainder taken from reference TRBV7-2 and TRBJ2-1, is GAGVSQSPSNKVTEKGKDVELRCDPISGHTALYWYRQSLGQGLEFLIYFQGNSAPDKSGLPSDRFSAERTGGSVSTLTIQRTQQEDSAVYLCASSLGSSGGFLSEQFFGPGTRLTVL.

There are a few counts of this clonotype. V usage is TRBV29-1 and J usage is TRBJ1-1, with a possible D match to TRBD1 (6 bases). This CDR3 has 13 residues. Germline lookup yields CDR1 SQVTM and CDR2 ANQGSEA. V was clipped by 3 bases and J by 3 bases, with 11 bases between them. CDR3 amino acids: CSVEEGVDTEAFF. The DNA of the CDR3 is TGCAGCGTTGAGGAGGGGGTAGACACTGAAGCTTTCTTT.

V is TRBV12-3 or TRBV12-4 and J is TRBJ1-2; D ambiguous. V lost 3 bases and J lost 6, with 14 bases in between. This CDR3 has 14 residues. The CDR3 here is CASSFDFRGNGYTF. In nucleotides, the CDR3 is TGTGCCAGCAGTTTCGACTTCAGAGGCAATGGCTACACCTTC.

V and J are TRBV2 and TRBJ2-5; D may match TRBD1 or TRBD2 (6 bases each). CDR1 and CDR2 from the germline V gene are SNHLY and FYNNEI. The V and J ends lost 4 bases and 5 bases respectively, with 14 bases between them. This CDR3 is 14 amino acids long. The CDR3 region is CASSGGGSGETQYF. The CDR3 DNA is TGTGCCAGCAGTGGAGGGGGGAGCGGGGAGACCCAGTACTTC. Full variable domain (remainder filled in from reference TRBV2 and TRBJ2-5): EPEVTQTPSHQVTQMGQEVILRCVPISNHLYFYWYRQILGQKVEFLVSFYNNEISEKSEIFDDQFSVERPDGSNFTLKIRSTKLEDSAMYFCASSGGGSGETQYFGPGTRLLVL.

The CDR3 DNA reads as TGTGCCAGCAGTTACTCGAAGCAACCCTACGAGCAGTACTTC. Translating it yields CASSYSKQPYEQYF. The chain is built from TRBV6-5 and TRBJ2-7; D not certain. Germline V lookup: CDR1 MNHEY, CDR2 SVGAGI. CDR3 size: 14 residues. V lost 0 bases, J lost 2 bases, and 8 bases lay in between.

In this sample, this clonotype turned up a few times. The V gene is TRBV12-3 or TRBV12-4, the J gene TRBJ1-2; TRBD1 aligns across 7 bases. Germline trimming cut 3 bases from V and 7 bases from J; bases unmatched to any gene: 11. This CDR3 has 15 residues. This chain's CDR3 is CASSLSGTEYSGYTF. DNA of the CDR3: TGTGCCAGCAGTTTGTCCGGGACAGAGTATAGTGGCTACACCTTC.

This clonotype was seen at least ten times. CDR3 in DNA: TGTGCCAGCAGCCAAGGTGGGGAGAGGGGCTACGAGCAGTACGTC. It encodes CASSQGGERGYEQYV. The chain uses TRBV3-1 and TRBJ2-7; D possibly matches TRBD1 or TRBD2 (5 bases each). Per the germline V gene, CDR1 is LGHDT and CDR2 is YNNKEL (reference sequence). With 1 base removed from V and 3 bases from J, the gap between germline ends came to 13 bases. The CDR3 loop spans 15 amino acids.

The chain's CDR3 is CASRRGGGGRSNTGELFF. The CDR3 nucleotides are TGTGCCAGCAGACGAGGGGGTGGGGGCAGATCGAACACCGGGGAGCTGTTTTTT. The chain recombines TRBV5-6 with TRBJ2-2; possibly TRBD1 for D (6 bases). From germline, CDR1 is SGHDT and CDR2 YYEEEE. The CDR3 is 18 amino acids. Trimming took off 5 bases at V and 0 bases at J, with 20 bases between the two ends. Looking up the rest from reference TRBV5-6 and TRBJ2-2 gives the full variable domain: DAGVTQSPTHLIKTRGQQVTLRCSPKSGHDTVSWYQQALGQGPQFIFQYYEEEERQRGNFPDRFSGHQFPNYSSELNVNALLLGDSALYLCASRRGGGGRSNTGELFFGEGSRLTVL.

Many counts were recorded for this clonotype. The chain uses TRBV20-1 and TRBJ1-2; no definite D call. CDR1 and CDR2 (germline): DFQATT, SNEGSKA (reference sequence). This CDR3 comprises 11 residues. V lost 4 bases, J lost 9 bases, and 12 bases lay in between. This CDR3 reads CSAKRDPSYTF. The CDR3 DNA sequence: TGCAGTGCTAAGAGGGATCCGAGCTACACCTTC.

This clonotype was seen a single time. This chain uses TRBV2 with TRBJ2-3, with D perhaps TRBD1 (6 bases). The CDR3 length is 14 residues. The V end was cut by 7 bases, the J end by 6 bases, with 17 bases between. The germline V gene encodes CDR1 SNHLY and CDR2 FYNNEI. CDR3 nucleotides: TGTGCCAGCAAACAGGGTTTCAGGTCGGATACGCAGTATTTT. Translating gives CASKQGFRSDTQYF.

The chain links TRBV30 to TRBJ2-6; no clear D gene. CDR3 length equals 15 residues. The germline gives CDR1 GTSNPN, CDR2 SVGIG (reference sequence). V lost 4 bases to trimming and J lost 1 base, with 11 bases between them. CDR3 in amino acids: CAWTGLGSGANVLTF. Here the CDR3 DNA reads TGTGCCTGGACAGGCCTAGGGTCTGGGGCCAACGTCCTGACTTTC.

The chain joins TRBV2 to TRBJ2-3; D might be TRBD1 or TRBD2, each matching 5 bases. Germline V gene sequence: CDR1 SNHLY, CDR2 FYNNEI. The CDR3 is 14 amino acids. Trimming removed 6 bases at V and 6 bases at J, with 16 bases between. In DNA, the CDR3 is TGTGCCAGCAGCGATCCCTCCGGGGCGGATACGCAGTATTTT. Protein sequence: CASSDPSGADTQYF.

In this sample, this clonotype turned up many times. The chain combines TRBV25-1 with TRBJ2-1, with TRBD1 matching over 8 bases. The CDR3 length is 14 residues. Unmatched junction bases numbered 3, after V lost 8 bases and J lost 0 bases. Germline loops: CDR1 MGHDK, CDR2 SYGVNS. The CDR3 protein is CASSTGGSYNEQFF. The CDR3 region has the DNA TGTGCCAGCTCAACAGGGGGCTCCTACAATGAGCAGTTCTTC.

This clonotype was seen ten or more times. The V call is TRBV12-3 or TRBV12-4, the J call TRBJ2-5; 7 positions agree with TRBD2. J gave up 7 bases and V 8 bases, and 19 bases lay outside the gene matches. There are 16 residues in the CDR3. CDR3 DNA sequence: TGTGCCAGCCTATCCTACGGGGAGGGATCGGCAGGGACCCAGTACTTC. This gives the protein CASLSYGEGSAGTQYF.

This clonotype was seen only a few times. The rearrangement uses TRBV30 and TRBJ1-1; no reliable D call. The CDR3 is 12 residues long. Trimming shortened V by 2 bases and J by 2 bases, and 6 bases separated the two germline ends. Germline V gives CDR1 GTSNPN, CDR2 SVGIG (reference sequence). The CDR3 loop is CAWSRQNTEAFF. The CDR3 region has the DNA TGTGCCTGGAGTAGGCAAAACACTGAAGCTTTCTTT.

This clonotype was counted between two and nine times. The V call is TRBV10-3, the J call TRBJ2-2; D unclear. This CDR3 region has 15 residues. The V end was cut by 3 bases, the J end by 0 bases, with 8 bases between. Looked up from germline, CDR1 is ENHRY and CDR2 is SYGVKD. Here the CDR3 DNA reads TGTGCCATCAGTGACAACACCGCGAACACCGGGGAGCTGTTTTTT. Its translation: CAISDNTANTGELFF.

Comments on this clonotype: Without the conserved terminal phenylalanine or tryptophan, this CDR3 likely stems from a read error. It is unclear where the CDR3 begins or ends on the DNA, so no DNA is shown, and the CDR3 is as TCRdb lists it. The rearrangement uses TRBV6-5 and TRBJ1-1; TRBD1 is taken as the D call from the table, unchecked against the DNA. Germline assignment: CDR1 MNHEY and CDR2 SVGAGI. The CDR3 region is 9 residues in length, termini included. CDR3 sequence reads: CASSVGQVV.

This clonotype turned up a few times. The CDR3 DNA sequence: TGTGCCATCAGTGCCAGGGGAATGGATGGCTACACCTTC. Its translation: CAISARGMDGYTF. The chain has TRBV10-3 and TRBJ1-2; tentatively, D is TRBD1 (6 bases). The V and J ends lost 4 bases and 6 bases respectively, with 12 bases between them. The V gene's germline CDR1 is ENHRY and CDR2 SYGVKD. The CDR3 is 13 residues long.

The rearrangement joins TRBV4-3 to TRBJ1-3, with no clear D. The CDR3 consists of 16 residues. Deletions cut 0 bases from V and 0 bases from J, with 9 bases between. Germline V gene lookup returns CDR1 LGHNA and CDR2 YSLEER. CDR3 bases: TGCGCCAGCAGCCAAGATCGTGAGGGCTCTGGAAACACCATATATTTT. It encodes CASSQDREGSGNTIYF.